The 16 T cell receptor beta chains reported below all come from one sample, sequenced in a study of blood T cell repertoires in COVID-19. Assay used: immunoSEQ multiplex PCR; TCRdb lists only in-frame clones, some missing. This sample has 250,000 or so clones, with about 89% found just once. Source material: PBMCs or T cells enriched from blood (not recorded which). The receptors come from a man between 35 and 55 years old who had recovered from COVID-19.

This clone appeared a single time. This chain links TRBV2 with TRBJ1-3, with TRBD1 matching over 9 bases. The CDR3 spans 18 residues. V was clipped by 4 bases and J by 2 bases; unmatched bases: 12. Germline CDR1 reads SNHLY; CDR2 reads FYNNEI. CDR3: CASSGRRERDRAGNTIYF. Here the CDR3 DNA reads TGTGCCAGCAGTGGCCGTCGCGAAAGGGACAGGGCTGGAAACACCATATATTTT.

The gene calls are TRBV18 and TRBJ2-3, with 7 bases lining up with TRBD1. This CDR3 has 15 amino acids. The ends lost 6 bases at V and 0 bases at J; junction bases unmatched: 6. Germline V gives CDR1 KGHSH, CDR2 LQKENI. CDR3 in DNA: TGTGCCAGCTCGAAGGGACAGAGTAGCACAGATACGCAGTATTTT. This sequence encodes CASSKGQSSTDTQYF.

This sequence joins TRBV27 and TRBJ2-7; D is possibly TRBD2 (5 bases). Trimming cost V 6 bases and J 4 bases, with 16 bases left between them. CDR1 is MNHEY, CDR2 SMNVEV, per germline (reference sequence). CDR3 length: 14 residues. CDR3 bases: TGTGCCAGCAGCATTGCGGACTCGATTTACGAGCAGTACTTC. It specifies CASSIADSIYEQYF.

The chain combines TRBV27 with TRBJ1-5, with D possibly being TRBD1 (6 bases). CDR1 and CDR2 (germline): MNHEY, SMNVEV (reference sequence). Trimming pared 3 bases from V and 7 bases from J, leaving 13 bases between. The CDR3 contains 14 residues. This chain's CDR3 is CASSFGGAGQPQHF. The CDR3 DNA sequence: TGTGCCAGCAGTTTTGGGGGGGCCGGACAGCCCCAGCATTTT.

A few counts support this clone. The V gene is TRBV19, the J gene TRBJ1-2; 8 bases fit TRBD1. The V and J ends lost 7 bases and 7 bases, in that order; junction bases with no gene match: 14. The CDR3 is 15 residues long. Per germline, CDR1 LNHDA and CDR2 SQIVND (reference sequence). The CDR3 nucleotides are TGTGCCAGTACCACAGGGCAGGGGGCGATTTTTGGCTACACCTTC. Translated, it gives CASTTGQGAIFGYTF.

In this sample, this clone turned up a few times. V and J are TRBV27 and TRBJ2-1, with 7 bases lining up with TRBD2. Germline assignment: CDR1 MNHEY and CDR2 SMNVEV (reference sequence). The V segment lost 6 bases and the J segment 4 bases; nucleotides outside the gene matches: 9. The CDR3 totals 15 residues. CDR3 in amino acids: CASSLTTSSYNEQFF. The CDR3 bases are TGTGCCAGCAGCCTTACGACTAGCAGTTACAATGAGCAGTTCTTC.

The chain joins TRBV29-1 to TRBJ2-1; 9 positions match TRBD1. The CDR3 runs 12 residues. Germline-derived CDR1 and CDR2 are SQVTM and ANQGSEA. With V trimmed by 7 bases and J by 4 bases, 2 bases remained unmatched. CDR3 bases: TGCAGCGGACAGGGGGGTTACAATGAGCAGTTCTTC. Translation gives CSGQGGYNEQFF.

Only a few counts were recorded for this clone. The chain carries TRBV2 and TRBJ1-5, with 7 bases identical to TRBD1. Per the germline V gene, CDR1 is SNHLY and CDR2 is FYNNEI. V was clipped by 4 bases and J by 2 bases; unmatched bases: 5. The CDR3 is 15 amino acids. The CDR3 region has the DNA TGTGCCAGCAGTGGACAGGGTCTGGGCAATCAGCCCCAGCATTTT. Translating gives CASSGQGLGNQPQHF. Full variable domain (remainder filled in from reference TRBV2 and TRBJ1-5): EPEVTQTPSHQVTQMGQEVILRCVPISNHLYFYWYRQILGQKVEFLVSFYNNEISEKSEIFDDQFSVERPDGSNFTLKIRSTKLEDSAMYFCASSGQGLGNQPQHFGDGTRLSIL.

The rearrangement uses TRBV7-3 and TRBJ2-2; TRBD1 matches 9 bases. The germline V gene encodes CDR1 SGHTA and CDR2 FQGTGA. This CDR3 spans 15 amino acids. J lost 4 bases, V lost 3 bases, and 3 bases had no gene match. This CDR3 is CASSFATGGTGELFF. CDR3 DNA sequence: TGTGCCAGCAGCTTCGCGACAGGGGGCACCGGGGAGCTGTTTTTT.

The CDR3 DNA is TGTGCCAGCAGCACTAGCGGGAATGAGCAGTTCTTC. Translating it yields CASSTSGNEQFF. The rearrangement joins TRBV7-6 to TRBJ2-1; 9 positions match TRBD2. The J segment lost 7 bases and the V segment lost 5 bases, leaving 0 bases of the junction unmatched. Germline CDR1 SGHVS, CDR2 FNYEAQ. This CDR3 is built from 12 residues.

This chain joins TRBV5-1 and TRBJ1-1, with a weak D call TRBD1 (5 bases). V gave up 0 bases and J gave up 5 bases, with 11 bases separating them. Germline lookup yields CDR1 SGHRS and CDR2 YFSETQ. This CDR3 has 14 amino acids. CDR3 in DNA: TGCGCCAGCAGCTTGGTCGGGGGAGGGACTGAAGCTTTCTTT. Translated, it gives CASSLVGGGTEAFF. Combining the CDR3 with reference TRBV5-1 and TRBJ1-1 gives the whole variable domain KAGVTQTPRYLIKTRGQQVTLSCSPISGHRSVSWYQQTPGQGLQFLFEYFSETQRNKGNFPGRFSGRQFSNSRSEMNVSTLELGDSALYLCASSLVGGGTEAFFGQGTRLTVV.

V usage is TRBV18 and J usage is TRBJ2-7, with a tentative D call TRBD1 (6 bases). The germline V gene encodes CDR1 KGHSH and CDR2 LQKENI. The CDR3 runs 13 residues. Deletions cut 2 bases from V and 4 bases from J, with 9 bases between. CDR3 in amino acids: CASSPNQGYEQYF. CDR3 DNA sequence: TGTGCCAGCTCACCAAATCAGGGGTACGAGCAGTACTTC.

The chain employs TRBV4-2 and TRBJ2-1; TRBD2 matches at 8 bases. Germline-derived CDR1 and CDR2 are LGHNA and YNFKEQ. V lost 0 bases, J lost 4 bases, and 5 bases stayed unmatched. The CDR3 totals 16 residues. The CDR3 is CASSQDYGRDYNEQFF. Written as DNA, the CDR3 is TGTGCCAGCAGCCAAGATTACGGGAGGGATTACAATGAGCAGTTCTTC.

This clone has just a few counts. The chain combines TRBV15 with TRBJ1-4; a possible D gene is TRBD1 (5 bases). V gave up 3 bases and J gave up 8 bases, with 16 bases separating them. The germline V gene has CDR1 LNHNV and CDR2 YYDKDF (reference sequence). CDR3 size: 15 residues. For the CDR3, the DNA is TGTGCCACCAGCAGCCCAGGGAGGGAAGAGGAAAAACTGTTTTTT. Protein product: CATSSPGREEEKLFF. The variable domain in full, completed from reference TRBV15 and TRBJ1-4, reads DAMVIQNPRYQVTQFGKPVTLSCSQTLNHNVMYWYQQKSSQAPKLLFHYYDKDFNNEADTPDNFQSRRPNTSFCFLDIRSPGLGDTAMYLCATSSPGREEEKLFFGSGTQLSVL.

This clone has a handful of counts. The genes are TRBV12-3 or TRBV12-4 and TRBJ1-2; the D gene is possibly TRBD1 (6 bases). V lost 6 bases and J 2 bases, leaving 10 bases between the germline ends. The CDR3 has 13 amino acids. CDR3 DNA: TGTGCCAGCAGCAAGACAGGAAACTATGGCTACACCTTC. The encoded protein is CASSKTGNYGYTF.

The chain employs TRBV9 and TRBJ2-3, with 8 bases lining up with TRBD2. There are 15 residues in the CDR3. V was clipped by 2 bases and J by 3 bases; unmatched bases: 5. Germline values: CDR1 SGDLS, CDR2 YYNGEE. Here the CDR3 reads CASSVRLAQTDTQYF. Here the CDR3 DNA reads TGTGCCAGCAGCGTCAGACTAGCGCAGACAGATACGCAGTATTTT.